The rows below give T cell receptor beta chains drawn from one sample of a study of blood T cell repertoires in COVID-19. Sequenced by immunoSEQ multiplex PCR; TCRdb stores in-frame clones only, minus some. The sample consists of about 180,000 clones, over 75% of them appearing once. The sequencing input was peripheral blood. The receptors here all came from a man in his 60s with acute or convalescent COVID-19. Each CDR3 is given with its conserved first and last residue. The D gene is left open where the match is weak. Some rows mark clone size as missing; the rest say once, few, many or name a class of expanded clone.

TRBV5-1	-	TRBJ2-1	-	CASSLLAGTYNEQFF
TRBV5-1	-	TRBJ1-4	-	CASSLSNGQFNEKLFF
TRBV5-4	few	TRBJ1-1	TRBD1	CASSSEGRGDTEAFF
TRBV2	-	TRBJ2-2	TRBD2	CASSEASGNTGELFF
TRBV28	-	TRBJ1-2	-	CASRPGTLYGYTF
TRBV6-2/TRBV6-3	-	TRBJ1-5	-	CASSYSSPQPQHF
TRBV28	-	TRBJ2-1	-	CASSFNYEQFF
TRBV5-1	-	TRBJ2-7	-	CASSSLSSYEQYF
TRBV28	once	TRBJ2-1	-	CASKQDLYNEQFF
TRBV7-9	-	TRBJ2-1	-	CASSLRGASYNEQFF
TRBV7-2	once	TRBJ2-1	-	CASSLERAPNEQFF
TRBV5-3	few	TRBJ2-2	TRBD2	CASIAGDTGELFF
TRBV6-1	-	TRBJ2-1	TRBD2	CASSESGLAGGFF
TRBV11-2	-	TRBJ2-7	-	CASSRRLAVQQYF